Following are 23 T cell receptor beta chains from one sample sequenced in a study of stem cell transplantation in POMP-related autoinflammatory disease. Some clones are missing from TCRdb's copy, which holds only in-frame ones; the method was immunoSEQ multiplex PCR. The sample lists some 69,000 clones; roughly 93% were seen once. Specimen: CD4+ T cells from PBMCs, collected after stem cell transplantation. All receptors come from a human patient with POMP-related autoinflammation and immune dysregulation (PRAID). Some T cells here may be from the graft donor.

V and J are TRBV30 and TRBJ2-7; tentatively, D is TRBD1 or TRBD2 (5 bases each). The CDR3 has 15 amino acids. Per germline, CDR1 GTSNPN and CDR2 SVGIG (reference sequence). V lost 3 bases and J 4 bases, leaving 19 bases between the germline ends. The CDR3 DNA reads TGTGCCTGGAGGCGGAGCCTGGGGCTAGCATACGAGCAGTACTTC. It encodes CAWRRSLGLAYEQYF.

This chain links TRBV12-3 or TRBV12-4 with TRBJ2-7, with TRBD1 as a possible D gene (6 bases). The CDR3 sequence is 13 residues long. V gave up 9 bases and J gave up 2 bases, with 14 bases separating them. CDR3 sequence reads: CASTSGVAYEQYF. The DNA of the CDR3 is TGTGCCAGTACCTCAGGGGTAGCCTACGAGCAGTACTTC.

Comment on this clone: Other nucleotide sequences in the sample specify the same CDR3. The chain uses TRBV19 and TRBJ2-3, with D perhaps being TRBD1 or TRBD2 (6 bases each). The germline V gene has CDR1 LNHDA and CDR2 SQIVND (reference sequence). Trimming left V 6 bases short and J 4 bases short, with 8 bases between. This CDR3 has 12 amino acids. The CDR3 is CASRGGSDTQYF. In DNA form, the CDR3 reads TGTGCCAGTAGGGGGGGCTCAGATACGCAGTATTTT. The variable domain in full, completed from reference TRBV19 and TRBJ2-3, reads DGGITQSPKYLFRKEGQNVTLSCEQNLNHDAMYWYRQDPGQGLRLIYYSQIVNDFQKGDIAEGYSVSREKKESFPLTVTSAQKNPTAFYLCASRGGSDTQYFGPGTRLTVL.

The chain couples TRBV2 to TRBJ2-3, with D tentatively TRBD2 (6 bases). The CDR3 loop spans 14 amino acids. The V end lost 7 bases, the J end lost 0 bases, and 11 bases lay between the germline ends. Germline CDR1 is SNHLY and CDR2 is FYNNEI. CDR3 nucleotides: TGTGCCAGCAAGCGGGCAGGGAGCACAGATACGCAGTATTTT. Translating gives CASKRAGSTDTQYF. The full variable domain, its missing parts supplied by reference TRBV2 and TRBJ2-3, is EPEVTQTPSHQVTQMGQEVILRCVPISNHLYFYWYRQILGQKVEFLVSFYNNEISEKSEIFDDQFSVERPDGSNFTLKIRSTKLEDSAMYFCASKRAGSTDTQYFGPGTRLTVL.

This chain joins TRBV14 and TRBJ2-1, with 9 bases identical to TRBD2. CDR1 SGHDN and CDR2 FVKESK come from the germline V gene. There are 14 residues in the CDR3. V was pared by 10 bases and J by 3 bases, with 7 bases of the junction left unmatched. In nucleotides, the CDR3 is TGTGCCACCTCGCTAGCGGGGCTCTACAATGAGCAGTTCTTC. Its translation is CATSLAGLYNEQFF.

The gene calls are TRBV5-3 and TRBJ2-5; TRBD2 might be the D (6 bases). TRBV5-3 is an ORF for which the function is uncertain. The CDR3 totals 12 residues. Trimming took off 10 bases at V and 5 bases at J, with 15 bases between the two ends. CDR3 loop: CAAKAGSETQYF. In DNA form, the CDR3 reads TGTGCCGCCAAGGCGGGGTCGGAGACCCAGTACTTC.

The chain carries TRBV6-1 and TRBJ1-5; D may be TRBD1 (5 bases). The CDR3 runs 24 residues. The V end lost 2 bases, the J end lost 4 bases, and 39 bases lay between the germline ends. Germline CDR1 is MNHNS and CDR2 is SASEGT. CDR3 loop: CASSELRAGFIQTSWRSYNQPQHF. The DNA of the CDR3 is TGTGCCAGCAGTGAATTGAGGGCAGGGTTTATACAAACCTCCTGGCGTTCCTATAATCAGCCCCAGCATTTT.

The V and J genes are TRBV18 and TRBJ1-2, with unresolved D. Looked up from germline, CDR1 is KGHSH and CDR2 is LQKENI. This CDR3 region has 14 residues. Trimming removed 1 base at V and 2 bases at J, with 8 bases between. The CDR3 here is CASSPQNRNYGYTF. DNA for the CDR3: TGTGCCAGCTCACCACAAAACCGAAACTATGGCTACACCTTC.

This chain links TRBV3-1 (or the pseudogene TRBV3-2) with TRBJ2-3; D is unresolved. The CDR3 spans 13 residues. Trimming cost V 0 bases and J 11 bases, with 12 bases left between them. The V gene's germline CDR1 is LGHDT and CDR2 YNNKEL (reference sequence). The CDR3, as DNA: TGTGCCAGCAGCCAAGACCCCCAGCCTGGGCAGTATTTT. This gives the protein CASSQDPQPGQYF.

This chain uses TRBV29-1 with TRBJ2-5, with D unresolved. The CDR3 length is 13 residues. Trimming pared 4 bases from V and 5 bases from J, leaving 14 bases between. CDR1 and CDR2 from the germline V gene are SQVTM and ANQGSEA. CDR3 in amino acids: CSVVYRPGETQYF. CDR3 sequence (DNA): TGCAGCGTTGTGTACCGACCCGGGGAGACCCAGTACTTC. Combining the CDR3 with reference TRBV29-1 and TRBJ2-5 gives the whole variable domain SAVISQKPSRDICQRGTSLTIQCQVDSQVTMMFWYRQQPGQSLTLIATANQGSEATYESGFVIDKFPISRPNLTFSTLTVSNMSPEDSSIYLCSVVYRPGETQYFGPGTRLLVL.

V usage is TRBV27 and J usage is TRBJ2-3, with unresolved D. Germline loops: CDR1 MNHEY, CDR2 SMNVEV (reference sequence). The V and J ends lost 5 bases and 4 bases respectively, with 19 bases between them. The length of the CDR3 is 16 residues. CDR3 sequence reads: CASSPLPPPGADTQYF. The CDR3 nucleotides are TGTGCCAGCAGTCCGTTACCGCCCCCTGGGGCAGATACGCAGTATTTT.

V gene TRBV6-2 or TRBV6-3 combines with J gene TRBJ2-1; 9 positions agree with TRBD2. This CDR3 is 17 amino acids long. V was clipped by 0 bases and J by 4 bases; unmatched bases: 7. Germline CDR1 reads MNHEY; CDR2 reads SVGEGT. As DNA, the CDR3 is TGTGCCAGCAGTTACTCGCCGGCGGGAGGGATTTACAATGAGCAGTTCTTC. Translation gives CASSYSPAGGIYNEQFF.

The chain is built from TRBV7-9 and TRBJ2-5, with a possible D match to TRBD2 (6 bases). CDR1 is SEHNR, CDR2 FQNEAQ, per germline (reference sequence). Trimming took off 3 bases at V and 5 bases at J, with 25 bases between the two ends. The CDR3 is made up of 18 amino acids. The CDR3 nucleotides read TGTGCCAGCAGCTTCCTTTGGAATCAGGGAGGAATGAAGGAGACCCAGTACTTC. It is translated as CASSFLWNQGGMKETQYF.

The chain has TRBV6-6 and TRBJ2-1; the match to TRBD2 covers 10 bases. The CDR3 spans 15 residues. After removal of 6 bases from V and 8 bases from J, the junction contained 10 bases not matched to a gene. Germline V gives CDR1 MNHNY, CDR2 SVGAGI (reference sequence). CDR3 DNA sequence: TGTGCCAGCAGGTCCAGCGGGAGGGCCACTTATGAGCAGTTCTTC. Encoded protein: CASRSSGRATYEQFF.

The chain carries TRBV5-1 and TRBJ2-3; D gene unclear. Trimming cost V 0 bases and J 2 bases, with 10 bases left between them. The CDR3 extends over 15 amino acids. Germline CDR1 reads SGHRS; CDR2 reads YFSETQ. The CDR3 DNA follows: TGCGCCAGCAGCTTGGTGCGCTGGAACACAGATACGCAGTATTTT. Translation: CASSLVRWNTDTQYF. Variable domain in full (rest from reference TRBV5-1 and TRBJ2-3): KAGVTQTPRYLIKTRGQQVTLSCSPISGHRSVSWYQQTPGQGLQFLFEYFSETQRNKGNFPGRFSGRQFSNSRSEMNVSTLELGDSALYLCASSLVRWNTDTQYFGPGTRLTVL.

The gene calls are TRBV2 and TRBJ1-5; D gene ambiguous. CDR1 is SNHLY and CDR2 is FYNNEI in the germline V gene. The CDR3 spans 14 residues. Deletions cut 7 bases from V and 7 bases from J, with 17 bases between. CDR3 residues: CASKGGPEYQPQHF. The CDR3 region has the DNA TGTGCCAGCAAGGGAGGGCCCGAGTACCAGCCCCAGCATTTT.

The gene calls are TRBV5-1 and TRBJ2-7; the D is unclear. CDR3 length: 15 amino acids. Germline V gene lookup returns CDR1 SGHRS and CDR2 YFSETQ. The V gene lost 0 bases and the J gene lost 3 bases, with 13 bases spanning the gap. The CDR3 reads CASSLATKDGYEQYF. In nucleotides, the CDR3 is TGCGCCAGCAGCTTGGCCACCAAGGACGGCTACGAGCAGTACTTC.

CDR3 in amino acids: CASSRPGETQYF. The CDR3 DNA sequence: TGTGCCAGCTCCCGGCCAGGGGAGACCCAGTACTTC. The rearrangement uses TRBV18 and TRBJ2-5, with a tentative D call TRBD1 (5 bases). V gave up 6 bases and J gave up 5 bases, with 10 bases separating them. The germline gives CDR1 KGHSH, CDR2 LQKENI. The CDR3 sequence is 12 residues long.

The chain uses TRBV14 and TRBJ2-2; D is unclear. The CDR3 loop spans 16 amino acids. Germline-derived CDR1 and CDR2 are SGHDN and FVKESK. Trimming took 0 bases from V and 7 from J, leaving 15 bases between them. CDR3 DNA: TGTGCCAGCAGCCAAGATCTGCTTAGGTTGCACGGGGAGCTGTTTTTT. Amino acid sequence: CASSQDLLRLHGELFF.

The chain uses TRBV7-9 and TRBJ2-7, with 7 nucleotides matching TRBD2. Germline V lookup: CDR1 SEHNR, CDR2 FQNEAQ (reference sequence). The CDR3 is made up of 15 amino acids. V gave up 1 base and J gave up 2 bases; unmatched junction bases: 5. As DNA, the CDR3 is TGTGCCAGCAGCTTAGTTAGCGGGCCTCCCTACGAGCAGTACTTC. It specifies CASSLVSGPPYEQYF.

This clone was observed a handful of times. The chain recombines TRBV20-1 with TRBJ1-2; no clear D. Germline V lookup: CDR1 DFQATT, CDR2 SNEGSKA (reference sequence). This CDR3 comprises 11 residues. Trimming shortened V by 4 bases and J by 6 bases, and 9 bases separated the two germline ends. CDR3 protein: CSATASDGYTF. In DNA form, the CDR3 reads TGCAGTGCTACGGCTAGCGATGGCTACACCTTC.

The V call is TRBV5-4, the J call TRBJ2-5, with D possibly called TRBD1 or TRBD2 (5 bases each). This CDR3 has 16 amino acids. The germline CDR1 and CDR2 sequences are SGHNT and YYREEE (reference sequence). With 0 bases removed from V and 5 bases from J, the gap between germline ends came to 17 bases. CDR3 sequence: CASSLDLGPSSETQYF. The CDR3 DNA follows: TGTGCCAGCAGCTTGGATTTGGGACCCTCCAGTGAGACCCAGTACTTC.

The chain uses TRBV25-1 and TRBJ1-5; D might be TRBD1 (6 bases). Germline V lookup: CDR1 MGHDK, CDR2 SYGVNS. Trimming pared 3 bases from V and 9 bases from J, leaving 12 bases between. The CDR3 sequence is 13 residues long. Here the CDR3 DNA reads TGTGCCAGCAGTGACGAGGGCAGGGGGCCCCAGCATTTT. Its translation: CASSDEGRGPQHF.